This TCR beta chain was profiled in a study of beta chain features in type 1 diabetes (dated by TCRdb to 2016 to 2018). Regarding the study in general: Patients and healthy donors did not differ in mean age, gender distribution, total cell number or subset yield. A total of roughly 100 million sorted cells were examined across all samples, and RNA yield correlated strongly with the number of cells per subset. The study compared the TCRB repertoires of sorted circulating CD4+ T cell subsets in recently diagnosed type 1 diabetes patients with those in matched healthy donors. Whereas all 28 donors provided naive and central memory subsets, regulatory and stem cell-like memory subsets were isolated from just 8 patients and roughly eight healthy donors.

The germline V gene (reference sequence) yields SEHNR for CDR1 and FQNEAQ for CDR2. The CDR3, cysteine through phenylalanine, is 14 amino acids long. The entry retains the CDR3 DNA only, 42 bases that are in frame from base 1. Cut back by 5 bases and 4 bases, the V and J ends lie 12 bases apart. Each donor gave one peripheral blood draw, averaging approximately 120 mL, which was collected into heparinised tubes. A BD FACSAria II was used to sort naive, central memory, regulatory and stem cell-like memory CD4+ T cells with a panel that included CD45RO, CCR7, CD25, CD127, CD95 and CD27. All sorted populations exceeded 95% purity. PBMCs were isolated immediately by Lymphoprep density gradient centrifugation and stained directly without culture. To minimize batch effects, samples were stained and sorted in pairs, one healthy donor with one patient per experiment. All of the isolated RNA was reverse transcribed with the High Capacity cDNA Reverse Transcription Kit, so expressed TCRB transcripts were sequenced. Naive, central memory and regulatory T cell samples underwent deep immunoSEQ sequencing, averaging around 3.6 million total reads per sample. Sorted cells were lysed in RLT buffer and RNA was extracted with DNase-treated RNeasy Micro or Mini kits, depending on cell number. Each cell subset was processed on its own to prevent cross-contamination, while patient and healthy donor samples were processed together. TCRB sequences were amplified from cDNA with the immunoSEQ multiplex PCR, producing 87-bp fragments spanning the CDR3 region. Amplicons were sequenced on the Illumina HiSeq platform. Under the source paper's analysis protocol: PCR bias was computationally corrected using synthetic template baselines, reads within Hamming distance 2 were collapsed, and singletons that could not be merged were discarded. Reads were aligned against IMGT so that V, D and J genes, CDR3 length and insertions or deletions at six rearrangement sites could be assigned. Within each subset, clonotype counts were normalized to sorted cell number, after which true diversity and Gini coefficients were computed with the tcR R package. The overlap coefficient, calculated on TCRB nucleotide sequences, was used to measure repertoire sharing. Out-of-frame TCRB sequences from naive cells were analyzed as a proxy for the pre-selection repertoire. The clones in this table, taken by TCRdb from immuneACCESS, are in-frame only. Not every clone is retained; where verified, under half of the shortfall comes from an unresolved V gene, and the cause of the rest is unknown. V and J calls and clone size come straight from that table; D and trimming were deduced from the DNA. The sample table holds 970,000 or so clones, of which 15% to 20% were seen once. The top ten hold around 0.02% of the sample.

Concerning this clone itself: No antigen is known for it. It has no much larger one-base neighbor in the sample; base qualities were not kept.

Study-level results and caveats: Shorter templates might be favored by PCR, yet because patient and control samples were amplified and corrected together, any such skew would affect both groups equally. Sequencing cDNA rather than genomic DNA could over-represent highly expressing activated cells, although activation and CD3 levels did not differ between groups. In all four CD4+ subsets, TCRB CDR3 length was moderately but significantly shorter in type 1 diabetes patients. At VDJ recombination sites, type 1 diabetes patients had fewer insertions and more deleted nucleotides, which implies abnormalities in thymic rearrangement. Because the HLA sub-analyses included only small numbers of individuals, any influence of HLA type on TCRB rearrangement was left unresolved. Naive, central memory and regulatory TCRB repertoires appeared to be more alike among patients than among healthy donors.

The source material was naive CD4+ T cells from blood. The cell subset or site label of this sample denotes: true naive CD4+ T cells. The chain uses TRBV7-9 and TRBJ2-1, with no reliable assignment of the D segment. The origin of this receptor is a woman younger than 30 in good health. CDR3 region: CASSRTTRYNEQFF. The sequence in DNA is TGTGCCAGCAGCCGAACGACCCGTTACAATGAGCAGTTCTTC.